Following are 20 T cell receptor beta chains from one sample sequenced in a study of OX40 agonist ivuxolimab in advanced cancers. Assay used: immunoSEQ multiplex PCR; TCRdb lists only in-frame clones, some missing. The sample contains under 100,000 clones, under 85% of which appear only once. Specimen: CD4+ or CD8+ T cells sorted from blood, collected in a trial of the OX40 agonist ivuxolimab. The receptors derive from an adult with an advanced solid tumor such as melanoma, head and neck, liver or kidney cancer.

The chain employs TRBV4-3 and TRBJ1-1; no clear D gene. Trimming removed 1 base from V and 1 base from J, with 7 bases in between. This CDR3 is built from 14 residues. Per germline, CDR1 LGHNA and CDR2 YSLEER. CDR3 nucleotide sequence: TGCGCCAGCAGCCAAGGGATCGGGAACACTGAAGCTTTCTTT. Translating gives CASSQGIGNTEAFF.

V and J are TRBV4-3 and TRBJ1-3; 8 bases align to TRBD1. Germline V lookup: CDR1 LGHNA, CDR2 YSLEER. After removal of 4 bases from V and 4 bases from J, the junction contained 6 bases not matched to a gene. The CDR3 runs 15 residues. The CDR3 protein is CASSRGQGGGNTIYF. CDR3 sequence (DNA): TGCGCCAGCAGCCGCGGACAGGGTGGGGGAAACACCATATATTTT.

DNA of the CDR3: TGTGCCATCAGTGAGAGCGGACAGCCCGGCACAGATACGCAGTATTTT. It specifies CAISESGQPGTDTQYF. V gene TRBV10-3 combines with J gene TRBJ2-3; D might be TRBD1 (6 bases). Trimming removed 2 bases from V and 1 base from J, with 13 bases in between. This CDR3 has 16 residues. Germline CDR1 is ENHRY and CDR2 is SYGVKD.

The CDR3 DNA is TGTGCCAGCAGCTTTTCAACAGGGCTCAATTCACCCCTCCACTTT. Translating gives CASSFSTGLNSPLHF. The chain combines TRBV7-2 with TRBJ1-6; the D gene is possibly TRBD1 (6 bases). This CDR3 comprises 15 residues. Trimming stripped 3 bases from V and 7 bases from J, with 13 bases between. The V gene's germline CDR1 is SGHTA and CDR2 FQGNSA. Full variable domain (outside the CDR3, taken from reference TRBV7-2 and TRBJ1-6): GAGVSQSPSNKVTEKGKDVELRCDPISGHTALYWYRQSLGQGLEFLIYFQGNSAPDKSGLPSDRFSAERTGGSVSTLTIQRTQQEDSAVYLCASSFSTGLNSPLHFGNGTRLTVT.

The CDR3: CASRTGQQNPQQYF. The CDR3 coding sequence is TGTGCCAGCAGAACGGGACAGCAGAATCCCCAGCAGTACTTC. The chain uses TRBV6-5 and TRBJ2-7, with 7 positions matching TRBD1. This CDR3 is built from 14 residues. Germline lookup yields CDR1 MNHEY and CDR2 SVGAGI. The V gene end was trimmed by 6 bases and the J gene end by 8 bases; junction bases not matched to a gene: 13.

The chain recombines TRBV7-2 with TRBJ2-1; D gene uncertain. CDR3 length equals 13 residues. The ends were cut back, 2 bases at V and 6 bases at J, with 8 bases in the middle. Germline CDR1 SGHTA, CDR2 FQGNSA. CDR3 sequence: CASSLFISNEQFF. Written as DNA, the CDR3 is TGTGCCAGCAGCTTATTCATTTCCAATGAGCAGTTCTTC.

This clone was found once. The chain combines TRBV5-1 with TRBJ2-3; TRBD2 matches at 8 bases. The CDR3 runs to 14 residues. Germline values: CDR1 SGHRS, CDR2 YFSETQ. V gave up 4 bases and J gave up 3 bases; unmatched junction bases: 4. CDR3 in DNA: TGCGCCAGCAGCGACACTAGCGGAACAGATACGCAGTATTTT. Protein sequence: CASSDTSGTDTQYF.

This chain links TRBV2 with TRBJ1-5; D is uncertain. Germline CDR1 and CDR2: SNHLY and FYNNEI. CDR3 length: 14 amino acids. Trimming took off 2 bases at V and 2 bases at J, with 7 bases between the two ends. For the CDR3, the DNA is TGTGCCAGCAGTGAATTGCAGGGCAATCAGCCCCAGCATTTT. This translates into CASSELQGNQPQHF. Drawing the rest from reference TRBV2 and TRBJ1-5, the complete variable domain is EPEVTQTPSHQVTQMGQEVILRCVPISNHLYFYWYRQILGQKVEFLVSFYNNEISEKSEIFDDQFSVERPDGSNFTLKIRSTKLEDSAMYFCASSELQGNQPQHFGDGTRLSIL.

This clone showed up just once. The genes are TRBV28 and TRBJ2-7; 8 nucleotides line up with TRBD2. Germline-derived CDR1 and CDR2 are MDHEN and SYDVKM. The CDR3 contains 15 residues. V gave up 6 bases and J gave up 4 bases; unmatched junction bases: 11. DNA for the CDR3: TGTGCCAGCAGCCTGGGTGGGACTAGTGTATACGAGCAGTACTTC. Residues: CASSLGGTSVYEQYF.

This chain links TRBV4-3 with TRBJ2-7; 12 bases agree with TRBD2. Germline V gives CDR1 LGHNA, CDR2 YSLEER. V dropped 1 base and J dropped 5; count of bases not matched to a gene: 6. The CDR3 is 16 residues long. The chain's CDR3 is CASSQVVTSGRDEQYF. The CDR3 DNA is TGCGCCAGCAGCCAAGTGGTGACTAGCGGGAGAGACGAGCAGTACTTC.

This clone occurred a few times. The chain recombines TRBV4-1 with TRBJ2-6; D perhaps matches TRBD2 (7 bases). V lost 4 bases and J 2 bases, leaving 12 bases between the germline ends. CDR3 length equals 16 residues. Germline CDR1 and CDR2: MGHRA and YSYEKL. This CDR3 is CASSPPGGAGANVLTF. In DNA form, the CDR3 reads TGCGCCAGCAGCCCCCCGGGGGGCGCTGGGGCCAACGTCCTGACTTTC.

For the CDR3, the DNA is TGTGCCAGCAGCTTAAGAGCCAGTCAAGAGACCCAGTACTTC. This codes for CASSLRASQETQYF. The chain has TRBV7-2 and TRBJ2-5; no firm D call. Trimming removed 2 bases from V and 2 bases from J, with 9 bases in between. CDR3 length equals 14 residues. The germline V gene has CDR1 SGHTA and CDR2 FQGNSA. The variable domain in full, completed from reference TRBV7-2 and TRBJ2-5, reads GAGVSQSPSNKVTEKGKDVELRCDPISGHTALYWYRQSLGQGLEFLIYFQGNSAPDKSGLPSDRFSAERTGGSVSTLTIQRTQQEDSAVYLCASSLRASQETQYFGPGTRLLVL.

The genes are TRBV19 and TRBJ1-5; D is ambiguous. The CDR3 spans 15 residues. V lost 1 base, J lost 3 bases, and 10 bases lay in between. The V gene's germline CDR1 is LNHDA and CDR2 SQIVND (reference sequence). CDR3: CASSIALHTNQPQHF. CDR3 sequence (DNA): TGTGCCAGTAGTATAGCCCTACACACCAATCAGCCCCAGCATTTT.

This sequence joins TRBV10-3 and TRBJ1-4; D call uncertain. CDR3 length: 15 amino acids. V lost 9 bases and J lost 7, with 21 bases in between. Germline V gene sequence: CDR1 ENHRY, CDR2 SYGVKD. The CDR3 coding sequence is TGTGCCATTTCCCCTGGAGGCACGCGGACTGAAAAACTGTTTTTT. This codes for CAISPGGTRTEKLFF.

In its sample, this clone was seen a few times. The V call is TRBV29-1, the J call TRBJ1-1, with a tentative D call TRBD1 (6 bases). Germline assignment: CDR1 SQVTM and CDR2 ANQGSEA. This CDR3 is 10 amino acids long. Deletions cut 5 bases from V and 10 bases from J, with 11 bases between. CDR3 nucleotide sequence: TGCAGCGTTACACAGGGTTTAGCTTTCTTT. Amino acids: CSVTQGLAFF.

The chain couples TRBV18 to TRBJ2-7; D is ambiguous. V was cut by 1 base and J by 1 base, with 8 bases left in between. The CDR3 is 14 residues long. CDR1 and CDR2 from the germline V gene are KGHSH and LQKENI. CDR3 nucleotides: TGTGCCAGCTCACCACGGCAGGAATCCTACGAGCAGTACTTC. It encodes CASSPRQESYEQYF.

This clone was picked up one time. The CDR3 DNA follows: TGTGCCAGCAGTCGACAGGGGGGGGACGAGCAGTACTTC. It encodes CASSRQGGDEQYF. The J gene is TRBJ2-7, the V gene TRBV6-5, with TRBD1 matching over 9 bases. The V and J ends lost 5 bases and 5 bases, in that order; junction bases with no gene match: 4. Germline V lookup: CDR1 MNHEY, CDR2 SVGAGI. CDR3 length: 13 residues.

This clone was seen a single time. The genes are TRBV27 and TRBJ1-2; a weak D match, TRBD1 (5 bases). Germline CDR1 and CDR2: MNHEY and SMNVEV (reference sequence). This CDR3 comprises 14 residues. Trimming removed 6 bases from V and 5 bases from J, with 16 bases in between. The CDR3 region is CASSVAGRNYGYTF. CDR3 DNA sequence: TGTGCCAGCAGCGTTGCGGGACGGAATTATGGCTACACCTTC.

CDR3 residues: CASSQRQGFYEQYF. The CDR3, as DNA: TGTGCCAGCAGCCAAAGACAGGGTTTCTACGAGCAGTACTTC. The chain employs TRBV5-6 and TRBJ2-7; 7 nucleotides align to TRBD1. The germline V gene has CDR1 SGHDT and CDR2 YYEEEE. This CDR3 is 14 amino acids long. Germline trimming cut 4 bases from V and 3 bases from J; bases unmatched to any gene: 7.

J is TRBJ1-5 and V is TRBV28; maybe TRBD1 (6 bases). Looked up from germline, CDR1 is MDHEN and CDR2 is SYDVKM. The CDR3 covers 15 residues. V was cut by 6 bases and J by 1 base, with 13 bases left in between. In nucleotides, the CDR3 is TGTGCCAGCAGGAGGGGGTCACCCAGCAATCAGCCCCAGCATTTT. It codes for CASRRGSPSNQPQHF.